This T cell receptor (beta chain) was captured by sequencing in a study of blood T cell repertoires in COVID-19. Generated by immunoSEQ multiplex PCR, the TCRdb table keeps only in-frame clones and is missing some. The repertoire holds roughly 260,000 clones, with approximately 86% as singletons. The participants were between 18 and 89 years old and came from some 25 US areas. Donors were grouped by their self-reported clinical history. Per the germline V gene, CDR1 is MNHEY and CDR2 is SMNVEV (reference sequence). With 2 bases clipped from V and 5 bases from J, the junction kept 13 bases outside the gene matches. The CDR3 is made up of 17 amino acids.

This receptor was identified in a woman aged 18-29 years who had recovered from COVID-19. This rearrangement joins TRBV27 to TRBJ2-5; 8 positions agree with TRBD2. Sample: PBMCs or T cells enriched from blood (not recorded which). The CDR3 DNA follows: TGTGCCAGCAGTTTAAATACTCCGGGACTAGGAGAGGAGACCCAGTACTTC. Protein sequence: CASSLNTPGLGEETQYF.